This T cell receptor beta chain was sequenced during a study of blood T cell repertoires in COVID-19. The CDR3 runs to 15 residues. CDR1 is SEHNR and CDR2 is FQNEAQ in the germline V gene (reference sequence). Unmatched junction bases numbered 7, after V lost 5 bases and J lost 7 bases. Sequencing used immunoSEQ multiplex PCR; TCRdb keeps in-frame clones, though not all of them. Altogether about 180,000 clones are present, about 90% being singletons, with the ten largest covering around 7%. This TCR was recovered from a woman aged 45-65 years who had recovered from COVID-19. The sequenced sample was PBMCs or T cells enriched from blood (not recorded which). The V call is TRBV7-9, the J call TRBJ1-4; 10 bases map to TRBD1. DNA for the CDR3: TGTGCCAGCAGCAAGTGGACAGGGGGTGGTGAAAAACTGTTTTTT. Protein product: CASSKWTGGGEKLFF.